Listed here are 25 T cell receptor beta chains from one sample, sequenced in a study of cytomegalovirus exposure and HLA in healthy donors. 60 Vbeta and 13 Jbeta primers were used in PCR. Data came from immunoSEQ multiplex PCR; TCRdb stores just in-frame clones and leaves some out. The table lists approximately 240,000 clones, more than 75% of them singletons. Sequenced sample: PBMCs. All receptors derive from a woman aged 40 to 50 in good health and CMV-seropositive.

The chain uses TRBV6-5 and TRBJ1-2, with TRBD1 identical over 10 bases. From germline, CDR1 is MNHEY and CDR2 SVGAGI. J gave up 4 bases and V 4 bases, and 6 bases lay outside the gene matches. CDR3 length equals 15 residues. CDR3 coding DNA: TGTGCCAGCAGTTCCCGGACAGGGGGACTCTATGGCTACACCTTC. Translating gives CASSSRTGGLYGYTF.

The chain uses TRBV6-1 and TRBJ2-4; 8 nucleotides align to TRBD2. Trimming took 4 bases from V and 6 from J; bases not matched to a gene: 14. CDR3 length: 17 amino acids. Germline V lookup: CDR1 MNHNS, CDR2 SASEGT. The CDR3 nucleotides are TGTGCCAGCAGTGTAACCCTATCTAGGGCGGGAGGAAACATTCAGTACTTC. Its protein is CASSVTLSRAGGNIQYF.

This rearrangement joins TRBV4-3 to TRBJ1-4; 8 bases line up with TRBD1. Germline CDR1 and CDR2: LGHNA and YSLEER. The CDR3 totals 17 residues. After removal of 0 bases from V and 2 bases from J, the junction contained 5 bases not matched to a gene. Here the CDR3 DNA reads TGCGCCAGCAGCCAAGACAGGGGGCGGTCCACTAATGAAAAACTGTTTTTT. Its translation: CASSQDRGRSTNEKLFF.

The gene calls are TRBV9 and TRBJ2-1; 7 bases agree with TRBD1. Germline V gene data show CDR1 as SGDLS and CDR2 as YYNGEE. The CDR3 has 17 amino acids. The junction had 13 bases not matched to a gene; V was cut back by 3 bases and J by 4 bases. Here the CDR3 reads CASSGPADRVQYNEQFF. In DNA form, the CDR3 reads TGTGCCAGCAGCGGACCAGCCGACAGGGTCCAGTACAATGAGCAGTTCTTC.

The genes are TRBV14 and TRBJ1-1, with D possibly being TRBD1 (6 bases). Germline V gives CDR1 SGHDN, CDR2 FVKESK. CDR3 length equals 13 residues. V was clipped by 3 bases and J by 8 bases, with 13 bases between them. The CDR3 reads CASSQTTGTEAFF. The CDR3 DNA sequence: TGTGCCAGCAGCCAGACAACCGGGACAGAAGCTTTCTTT.

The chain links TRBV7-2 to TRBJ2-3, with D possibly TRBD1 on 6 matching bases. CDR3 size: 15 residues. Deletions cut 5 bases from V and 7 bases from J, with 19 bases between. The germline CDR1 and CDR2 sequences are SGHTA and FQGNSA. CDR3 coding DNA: TGTGCCAGCAGCCTAACCCTTCAGGGGTTGAATACGCAGTATTTT. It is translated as CASSLTLQGLNTQYF.

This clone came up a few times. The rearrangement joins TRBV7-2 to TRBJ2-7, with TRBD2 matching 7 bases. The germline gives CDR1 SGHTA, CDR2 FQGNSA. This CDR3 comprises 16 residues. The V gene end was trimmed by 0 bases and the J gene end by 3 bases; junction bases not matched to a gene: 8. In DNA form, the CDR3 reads TGTGCCAGCAGCTTAGCCTGGGGTGCGGGAGTCTACGAGCAGTACTTC. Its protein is CASSLAWGAGVYEQYF.

The CDR3 loop reads CASSYSSPLGANVLTF. CDR3 DNA sequence: TGTGCCAGCAGTTACTCATCTCCGTTGGGGGCCAACGTCCTGACTTTC. V usage is TRBV6-6 and J usage is TRBJ2-6; no definite D call. This CDR3 comprises 16 residues. The ends were cut back, 0 bases at V and 4 bases at J, with 10 bases in the middle. CDR1 MNHNY and CDR2 SVGAGI come from the germline V gene (reference sequence).

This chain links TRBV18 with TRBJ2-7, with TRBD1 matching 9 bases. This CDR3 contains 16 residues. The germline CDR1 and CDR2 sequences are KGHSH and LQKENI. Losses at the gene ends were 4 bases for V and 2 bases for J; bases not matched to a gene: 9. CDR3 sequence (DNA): TGTGCCAGCTCACTTCAGCCGGGACAGGGAGCCTACGAGCAGTACTTC. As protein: CASSLQPGQGAYEQYF.

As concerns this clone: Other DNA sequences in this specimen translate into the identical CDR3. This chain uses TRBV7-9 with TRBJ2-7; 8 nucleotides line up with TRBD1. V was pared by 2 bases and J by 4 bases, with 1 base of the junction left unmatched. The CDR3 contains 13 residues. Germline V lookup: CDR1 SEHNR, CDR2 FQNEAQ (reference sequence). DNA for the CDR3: TGTGCCAGCAGCTTAAGACAGGGGTACGAGCAGTACTTC. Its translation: CASSLRQGYEQYF.

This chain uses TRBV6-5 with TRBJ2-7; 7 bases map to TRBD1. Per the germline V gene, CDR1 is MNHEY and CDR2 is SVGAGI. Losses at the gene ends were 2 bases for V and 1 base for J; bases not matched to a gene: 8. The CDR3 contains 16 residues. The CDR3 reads CASSYMSTGQSYEQYF. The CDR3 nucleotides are TGTGCCAGCAGTTACATGTCCACGGGACAGTCCTACGAGCAGTACTTC.

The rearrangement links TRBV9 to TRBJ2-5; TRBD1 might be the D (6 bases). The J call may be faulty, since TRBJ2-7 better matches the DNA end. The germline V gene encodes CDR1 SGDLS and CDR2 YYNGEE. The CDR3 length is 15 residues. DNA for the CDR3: TGTGCCAGCAGCGTAGGTGGGGGCCACTCCTACGAGCAGTACTTC. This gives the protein CASSVGGGHSYEQYF.

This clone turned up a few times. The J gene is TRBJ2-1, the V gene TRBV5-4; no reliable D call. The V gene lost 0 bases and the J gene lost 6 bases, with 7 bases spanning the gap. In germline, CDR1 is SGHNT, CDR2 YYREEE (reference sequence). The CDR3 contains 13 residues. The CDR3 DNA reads TGTGCCAGCAGCTTGGGAGGAGTCAATGAGCAGTTCTTC. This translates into CASSLGGVNEQFF.

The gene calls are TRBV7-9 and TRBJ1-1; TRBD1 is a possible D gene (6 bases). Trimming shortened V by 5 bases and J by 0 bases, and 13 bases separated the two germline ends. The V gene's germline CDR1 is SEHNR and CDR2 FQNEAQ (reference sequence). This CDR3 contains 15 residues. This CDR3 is CASSGTRVMNTEAFF. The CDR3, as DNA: TGTGCCAGCAGCGGGACACGGGTCATGAACACTGAAGCTTTCTTT.

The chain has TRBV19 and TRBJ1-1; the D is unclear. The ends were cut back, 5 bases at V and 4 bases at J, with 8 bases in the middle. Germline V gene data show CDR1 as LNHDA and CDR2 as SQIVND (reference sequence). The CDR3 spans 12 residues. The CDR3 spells CASSAIGTEAFF. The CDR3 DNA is TGTGCCAGTAGTGCGATCGGCACTGAAGCTTTCTTT. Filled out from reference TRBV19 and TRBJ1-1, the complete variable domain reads DGGITQSPKYLFRKEGQNVTLSCEQNLNHDAMYWYRQDPGQGLRLIYYSQIVNDFQKGDIAEGYSVSREKKESFPLTVTSAQKNPTAFYLCASSAIGTEAFFGQGTRLTVV.

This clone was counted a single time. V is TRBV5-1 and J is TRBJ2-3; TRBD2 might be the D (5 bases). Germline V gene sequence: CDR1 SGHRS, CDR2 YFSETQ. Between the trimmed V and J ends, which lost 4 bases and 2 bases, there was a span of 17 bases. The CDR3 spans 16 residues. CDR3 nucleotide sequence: TGCGCCAGCAGCCCGACGGGATCGACCTCCACAGATACGCAGTATTTT. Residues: CASSPTGSTSTDTQYF. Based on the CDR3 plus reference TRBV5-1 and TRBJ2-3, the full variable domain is KAGVTQTPRYLIKTRGQQVTLSCSPISGHRSVSWYQQTPGQGLQFLFEYFSETQRNKGNFPGRFSGRQFSNSRSEMNVSTLELGDSALYLCASSPTGSTSTDTQYFGPGTRLTVL.

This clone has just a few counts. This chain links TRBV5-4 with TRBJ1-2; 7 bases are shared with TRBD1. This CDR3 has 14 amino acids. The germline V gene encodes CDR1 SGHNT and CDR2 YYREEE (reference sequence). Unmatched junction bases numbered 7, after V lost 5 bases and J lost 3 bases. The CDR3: CASRSRGKDYGYTF. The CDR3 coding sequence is TGTGCCAGCAGGTCCAGGGGGAAAGACTATGGCTACACCTTC.

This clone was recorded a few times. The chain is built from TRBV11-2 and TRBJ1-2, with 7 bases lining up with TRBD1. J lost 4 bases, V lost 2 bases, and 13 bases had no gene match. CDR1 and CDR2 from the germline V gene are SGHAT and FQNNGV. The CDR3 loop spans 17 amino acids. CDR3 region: CASSLFGTAPKGYGYTF. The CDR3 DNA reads TGTGCCAGCAGCTTATTCGGGACAGCCCCGAAGGGCTATGGCTACACCTTC.

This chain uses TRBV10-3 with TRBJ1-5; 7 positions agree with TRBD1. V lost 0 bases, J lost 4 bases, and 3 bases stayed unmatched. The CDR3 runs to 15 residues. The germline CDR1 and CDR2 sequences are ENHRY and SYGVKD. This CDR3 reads CAISESRQGNQPQHF. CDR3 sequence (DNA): TGTGCCATCAGTGAGTCGAGACAGGGTAATCAGCCCCAGCATTTT.

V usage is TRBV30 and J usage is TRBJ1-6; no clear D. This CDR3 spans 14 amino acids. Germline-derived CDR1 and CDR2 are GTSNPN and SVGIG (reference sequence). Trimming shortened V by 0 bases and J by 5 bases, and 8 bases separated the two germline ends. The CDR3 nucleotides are TGTGCCTGGAGTGTATCGCGTAATAATTCACCCCTCCACTTT. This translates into CAWSVSRNNSPLHF.

CDR3 region: CASSSSGGRNTEAFF. The CDR3 DNA follows: TGTGCCAGCAGCTCCTCCGGGGGTAGGAACACTGAAGCTTTCTTT. The V gene is TRBV7-7, the J gene TRBJ1-1; possible D gene TRBD1, 5 bases. Germline V gene data show CDR1 as SSHAT and CDR2 as FNYEAQ (reference sequence). The CDR3 totals 15 residues. Trimming shortened V by 4 bases and J by 1 base, and 13 bases separated the two germline ends.

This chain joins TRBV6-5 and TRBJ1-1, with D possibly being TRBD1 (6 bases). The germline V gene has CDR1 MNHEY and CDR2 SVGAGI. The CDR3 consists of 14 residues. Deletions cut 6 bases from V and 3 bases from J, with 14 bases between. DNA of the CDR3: TGTGCCAGCAGGTTCGGACAGCTGGACACTGAAGCTTTCTTT. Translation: CASRFGQLDTEAFF.

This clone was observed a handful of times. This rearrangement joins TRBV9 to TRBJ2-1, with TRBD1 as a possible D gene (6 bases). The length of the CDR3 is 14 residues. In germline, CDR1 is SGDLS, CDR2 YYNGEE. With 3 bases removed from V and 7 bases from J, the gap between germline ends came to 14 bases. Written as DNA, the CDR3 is TGTGCCAGCAGCGACAGGGACGGCTGGAATGAGCAGTTCTTC. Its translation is CASSDRDGWNEQFF.

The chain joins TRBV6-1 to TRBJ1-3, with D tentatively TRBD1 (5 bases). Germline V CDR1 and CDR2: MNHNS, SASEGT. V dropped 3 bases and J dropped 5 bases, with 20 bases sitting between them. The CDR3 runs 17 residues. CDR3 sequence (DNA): TGTGCCAGCAGTGAGGCTGCTGGGACTCTCAGGAGAAACACCATATATTTT. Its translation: CASSEAAGTLRRNTIYF.

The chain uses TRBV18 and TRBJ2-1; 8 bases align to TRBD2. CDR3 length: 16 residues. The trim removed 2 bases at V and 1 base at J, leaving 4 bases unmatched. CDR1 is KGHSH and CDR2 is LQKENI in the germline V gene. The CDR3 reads CASSPRVAGSYNEQFF. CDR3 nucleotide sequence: TGTGCCAGCTCACCAAGGGTAGCGGGATCCTACAATGAGCAGTTCTTC. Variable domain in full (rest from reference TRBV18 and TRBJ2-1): NAGVMQNPRHLVRRRGQEARLRCSPMKGHSHVYWYRQLPEEGLKFMVYLQKENIIDESGMPKERFSAEFPKEGPSILRIQQVVRGDSAAYFCASSPRVAGSYNEQFFGPGTRLTVL.